The 30 T cell receptor beta chains below were found in one sample sequenced in a study of blood T cell repertoires in COVID-19. Sequencing was performed with immunoSEQ multiplex PCR; in TCRdb, only in-frame clones are kept and a portion is missing. The sample lists 350,000 to 400,000 clones, 80% to 90% seen once, with roughly 7.2% in the top ten. Material: peripheral blood. The source is a woman aged 55-70 years with COVID-19, enrolled during active disease.

This clone was seen a handful of times. This chain uses TRBV7-9 with TRBJ2-7, with unresolved D. CDR1 and CDR2 (germline): SEHNR, FQNEAQ (reference sequence). This CDR3 region has 14 residues. The V and J ends lost 3 bases and 0 bases respectively, with 9 bases between them. The CDR3 bases are TGTGCCAGCAGCTTTACAATGAACTCCTACGAGCAGTACTTC. Translated, it gives CASSFTMNSYEQYF. Full variable domain (rest looked up from reference TRBV7-9 and TRBJ2-7): DTGVSQNPRHKITKRGQNVTFRCDPISEHNRLYWYRQTLGQGPEFLTYFQNEAQLEKSRLLSDRFSAERPKGSFSTLEIQRTEQGDSAMYLCASSFTMNSYEQYFGPGTRLTVT.

This clone showed up just once. V usage is TRBV9 and J usage is TRBJ1-4; no firm D call. V was shortened by 0 bases and J by 4 bases, with 10 bases between the two germline ends. The germline V gene encodes CDR1 SGDLS and CDR2 YYNGEE. The CDR3 contains 15 residues. CDR3 loop: CASSVERAFNEKLFF. The CDR3 DNA reads TGTGCCAGCAGCGTAGAGAGAGCGTTTAATGAAAAACTGTTTTTT. The complete variable domain, with remaining parts taken from reference TRBV9 and TRBJ1-4, reads DSGVTQTPKHLITATGQRVTLRCSPRSGDLSVYWYQQSLDQGLQFLIQYYNGEERAKGNILERFSAQQFPDLHSELNLSSLELGDSALYFCASSVERAFNEKLFFGSGTQLSVL.

This clone appeared once. The J gene is TRBJ2-5, the V gene TRBV4-2; D perhaps matches TRBD2 (6 bases). The CDR3 is 15 residues long. V lost 4 bases and J 3 bases, leaving 15 bases between the germline ends. Looked up from germline, CDR1 is LGHNA and CDR2 is YNFKEQ. CDR3 sequence reads: CASSPVTGLKETQYF. The CDR3 DNA reads as TGTGCCAGCAGCCCCGTCACGGGACTCAAAGAGACCCAGTACTTC.

The chain joins TRBV3-1 (or the pseudogene TRBV3-2) to TRBJ1-3; TRBD1 matches 12 bases. Per germline, CDR1 LGHDT and CDR2 YNNKEL (reference sequence). The CDR3 loop spans 16 amino acids. Trimming took 5 bases from V and 5 from J; bases not matched to a gene: 7. The CDR3 region has the DNA TGTGCCAGCAGCAACACGGGACAGGGGGCAAGAAACACCATATATTTT. This sequence encodes CASSNTGQGARNTIYF.

The rearrangement joins TRBV7-9 to TRBJ1-2, with 7 bases that match TRBD1. The CDR3 extends over 15 amino acids. CDR1 is SEHNR and CDR2 is FQNEAQ in the germline V gene (reference sequence). J gave up 4 bases and V 0 bases, and 5 bases lay outside the gene matches. The CDR3 region is CASSLAPGTAYGYTF. CDR3 bases: TGTGCCAGCAGCTTAGCGCCTGGGACAGCCTATGGCTACACCTTC.

CDR3 region: CASSSTSRWVDNEQFF. CDR3 in DNA: TGTGCCAGCTCCTCTACTTCTAGGTGGGTCGACAATGAGCAGTTCTTC. This chain connects TRBV18 to TRBJ2-1; no firm D call. The CDR3 covers 16 residues. Germline lookup yields CDR1 KGHSH and CDR2 LQKENI. V lost 6 bases and J lost 5, with 20 bases in between. The full variable domain, in which reference TRBV18 and TRBJ2-1 provide the parts outside the CDR3, is NAGVMQNPRHLVRRRGQEARLRCSPMKGHSHVYWYRQLPEEGLKFMVYLQKENIIDESGMPKERFSAEFPKEGPSILRIQQVVRGDSAAYFCASSSTSRWVDNEQFFGPGTRLTVL.

The rearrangement joins TRBV6-1 to TRBJ1-5, with 8 positions matching TRBD1. The ends lost 3 bases at V and 4 bases at J; junction bases unmatched: 5. The CDR3 spans 15 residues. In germline, CDR1 is MNHNS, CDR2 SASEGT. This CDR3 is CASSDRTGLNQPQHF. In DNA, the CDR3 is TGTGCCAGCAGTGACCGGACAGGGCTGAATCAGCCCCAGCATTTT.

V gene TRBV5-6 combines with J gene TRBJ1-5, with 7 bases matching TRBD1. V shed 4 bases, J shed 6 bases, and the junction held 13 bases outside the gene matches. This CDR3 spans 16 amino acids. Germline V gives CDR1 SGHDT, CDR2 YYEEEE. CDR3 protein: CASSVNRAGGFQPQHF. As DNA, the CDR3 is TGTGCCAGCAGCGTGAACCGCGCAGGGGGTTTTCAGCCCCAGCATTTT.

The rearrangement links TRBV20-1 to TRBJ2-3; no clear D gene. This CDR3 is 11 amino acids long. CDR1 and CDR2 from the germline V gene are DFQATT and SNEGSKA (reference sequence). Trimming removed 3 bases from V and 5 bases from J, with 6 bases in between. CDR3: CSASYLDTQYF. The CDR3 region has the DNA TGCAGTGCTAGCTACTTAGATACGCAGTATTTT.

The J gene is TRBJ1-5, the V gene TRBV6-6; TRBD1 matches 9 bases. CDR1 is MNHNY, CDR2 SVGAGI, per germline (reference sequence). Trimming removed 6 bases from V and 5 bases from J; junction bases left unmatched: 8. The CDR3 is made up of 15 amino acids. Written as DNA, the CDR3 is TGTGCCAGCAGAGTCCGGGACAGGGAGTATCAGCCCCAGCATTTT. This encodes CASRVRDREYQPQHF.

V usage is TRBV30 and J usage is TRBJ1-3; D unclear. The CDR3 runs 14 residues. In germline, CDR1 is GTSNPN, CDR2 SVGIG (reference sequence). Between the trimmed V and J ends, which lost 2 bases and 2 bases, there was a span of 10 bases. CDR3 nucleotide sequence: TGTGCCTGGAGTCGGGGTCAGCCTGGAAACACCATATATTTT. Its translation is CAWSRGQPGNTIYF. The entire variable domain, with the rest obtained from reference TRBV30 and TRBJ1-3, is as follows: SQTIHQWPATLVQPVGSPLSLECTVEGTSNPNLYWYRQAAGRGLQLLFYSVGIGQISSEVPQNLSASRPQDRQFILSSKKLLLSDSGFYLCAWSRGQPGNTIYFGEGSWLTVV.

The chain combines TRBV5-4 with TRBJ1-1; 8 bases match TRBD1. Germline CDR1 reads SGHNT; CDR2 reads YYREEE (reference sequence). V shed 4 bases, J shed 5 bases, and the junction held 13 bases outside the gene matches. The CDR3 is 16 residues long. CDR3 in amino acids: CASSPGQGTLGTEAFF. The CDR3 DNA reads as TGTGCCAGCAGCCCAGGACAGGGCACCCTCGGTACTGAAGCTTTCTTT.

The DNA for the CDR3 is TGTGCCAGTAGTATTCCGGGGGGCTCCTACAATGAGCAGTTCTTC. Protein sequence: CASSIPGGSYNEQFF. This chain joins TRBV19 and TRBJ2-1; 7 bases line up with TRBD2. CDR1 and CDR2 from the germline V gene are LNHDA and SQIVND (reference sequence). The J segment lost 0 bases and the V segment lost 3 bases, leaving 2 bases of the junction unmatched. The CDR3 runs to 15 residues.

This rearrangement joins TRBV4-2 to TRBJ2-3; D is possibly TRBD2 (6 bases). Germline CDR1 LGHNA, CDR2 YNFKEQ. The CDR3 covers 17 residues. V was shortened by 3 bases and J by 6 bases, with 22 bases between the two germline ends. The CDR3 region has the DNA TGTGCCAGCAGCCATGAACCGGGACTTCCTTCTGGGGATACGCAGTATTTT. Residues: CASSHEPGLPSGDTQYF.

The chain couples TRBV21-1 to TRBJ1-1; TRBD1, the table's D call, lacks a check against the DNA. TRBV21-1 counts as a pseudogene. The CDR3 runs to 15 residues. The chain's CDR3 is CASSTGVHMNTEAFF. CDR3 sequence (DNA): TGTGCCAGCAGTACAGGGGTACACATGAACACTGAAGCTTTCTTT.

This chain uses TRBV5-1 with TRBJ2-3, with D possibly being TRBD2 (6 bases). Germline CDR1 and CDR2: SGHRS and YFSETQ. V lost 0 bases to trimming and J lost 2 bases, with 10 bases between them. CDR3 size: 15 residues. The CDR3 bases are TGCGCCAGCAGCTTGGTCCCGGGAGTCACAGATACGCAGTATTTT. Translation gives CASSLVPGVTDTQYF.

The V gene is TRBV27, the J gene TRBJ1-1; tentatively, D is TRBD1 (6 bases). With 7 bases removed from V and 11 bases from J, the gap between germline ends came to 26 bases. The germline V gene encodes CDR1 MNHEY and CDR2 SMNVEV (reference sequence). The CDR3 contains 15 residues. The CDR3 protein is CASTPYGTMGGRAFF. The CDR3 coding sequence is TGTGCCAGCACTCCTTACGGGACAATGGGGGGGCGGGCTTTCTTT.

The chain has TRBV9 and TRBJ2-5; D is uncertain. This CDR3 contains 15 residues. Germline CDR1 is SGDLS and CDR2 is YYNGEE. V dropped 1 base and J dropped 1 base, with 11 bases sitting between them. Here the CDR3 reads CASSVSGSVQETQYF. Written as DNA, the CDR3 is TGTGCCAGCAGCGTATCAGGATCGGTCCAAGAGACCCAGTACTTC.

This clone was picked up a small number of times. The chain is built from TRBV7-9 and TRBJ2-1, with 8 nucleotides matching TRBD1. Germline CDR1 SEHNR, CDR2 FQNEAQ (reference sequence). CDR3 length equals 15 residues. V was clipped by 4 bases and J by 5 bases; unmatched bases: 7. In DNA form, the CDR3 reads TGTGCCAGCAGCTCGACAGGGGCGGGTGACAATGAGCAGTTCTTC. The encoded protein is CASSSTGAGDNEQFF.

Only one count was recorded for this clone. This chain joins TRBV11-2 and TRBJ2-5, with D tentatively TRBD2 (5 bases). The CDR3 has 14 residues. Trimming took off 3 bases at V and 2 bases at J, with 10 bases between the two ends. The germline V gene encodes CDR1 SGHAT and CDR2 FQNNGV. The CDR3 region is CASSFVSGQETQYF. The CDR3 DNA follows: TGTGCCAGCAGCTTTGTGTCGGGGCAAGAGACCCAGTACTTC.

The J gene is TRBJ1-2, the V gene TRBV6-5; 9 bases map to TRBD1. The CDR3 contains 15 residues. J lost 5 bases, V lost 6 bases, and 10 bases had no gene match. CDR1 and CDR2 (germline): MNHEY, SVGAGI. This CDR3 reads CASSSDTGGAYGYTF. The CDR3, as DNA: TGTGCCAGCAGCTCTGACACAGGGGGCGCTTATGGCTACACCTTC.

Only a few counts were recorded for this clone. The rearrangement joins TRBV3-1 (or the pseudogene TRBV3-2) to TRBJ1-2, with D tentatively TRBD1 (5 bases). V shed 2 bases and J shed 8 bases, with 15 bases lying between them. From germline, CDR1 is LGHDT and CDR2 YNNKEL (reference sequence). The CDR3 consists of 14 residues. CDR3 DNA: TGTGCCAGCAGCCAATGGGGGACTACTGGGGGCTACACCTTC. Its protein is CASSQWGTTGGYTF.

This rearrangement joins TRBV15 to TRBJ1-6; no firm D call. CDR1 is LNHNV and CDR2 is YYDKDF in the germline V gene (reference sequence). The V and J ends lost 1 base and 6 bases respectively, with 7 bases between them. The CDR3 is 14 amino acids. The CDR3 DNA is TGTGCCACCAGCAGAGGCCAGTTTAATTCACCCCTCCACTTT. Translating it yields CATSRGQFNSPLHF.

This chain uses TRBV30 with TRBJ1-1, with TRBD1 as a possible D gene (6 bases). The CDR3 length is 12 residues. Trimming shortened V by 4 bases and J by 5 bases, and 11 bases separated the two germline ends. CDR1 and CDR2 from the germline V gene are GTSNPN and SVGIG (reference sequence). In DNA, the CDR3 is TGTGCCTGGACGGACACAGGGACTGAAGCTTTCTTT. This encodes CAWTDTGTEAFF.

This rearrangement joins TRBV6-5 to TRBJ2-7; D may be TRBD2 (6 bases). Trimming left V 5 bases short and J 6 bases short, with 20 bases between. Germline values: CDR1 MNHEY, CDR2 SVGAGI. The CDR3 is made up of 15 amino acids. DNA for the CDR3: TGTGCCAGCAGTCTACTCCTACGGGGGTCTCGCGAGCAGTACTTC. It specifies CASSLLLRGSREQYF.

The chain links TRBV5-1 to TRBJ2-7, with D possibly TRBD2 on 6 matching bases. V was trimmed by 4 bases and J by 4 bases, leaving 30 bases between them. There are 19 residues in the CDR3. CDR1 and CDR2 (germline): SGHRS, YFSETQ. The CDR3: CASSPAGRFFELSAYEQYF. The CDR3 bases are TGCGCCAGCAGCCCGGCGGGACGGTTTTTTGAGTTATCGGCGTACGAGCAGTACTTC.

The chain combines TRBV5-6 with TRBJ2-7, with TRBD1 as a possible D gene (6 bases). The CDR3 is 13 residues long. V gave up 2 bases and J gave up 0 bases, with 6 bases separating them. The germline V gene has CDR1 SGHDT and CDR2 YYEEEE. The CDR3 region is CASSLQGSYEQYF. CDR3 sequence (DNA): TGTGCCAGCAGCTTACAGGGCTCCTACGAGCAGTACTTC.

The CDR3 DNA is TGTGCCAGCAGTCGCCCTTCACAGGGGGCGCAGGGCTACACCTTC. Amino acid sequence: CASSRPSQGAQGYTF. V is TRBV6-5 and J is TRBJ1-2; 9 bases align to TRBD1. The CDR3 loop spans 15 amino acids. CDR1 and CDR2 (germline): MNHEY, SVGAGI. The trim removed 5 bases at V and 8 bases at J, leaving 12 bases unmatched.

The J gene is TRBJ2-4, the V gene TRBV2; D unclear. The CDR3 runs to 13 residues. The V gene's germline CDR1 is SNHLY and CDR2 FYNNEI. The V and J ends lost 6 bases and 5 bases respectively, with 11 bases between them. CDR3 protein: CASRETLENIQYF. DNA for the CDR3: TGTGCCAGCAGGGAAACCCTAGAAAACATTCAGTACTTC.

This chain's CDR3 is CASSRTSGGANTGELFF. CDR3 DNA: TGTGCCAGCAGCCGGACTAGCGGGGGGGCGAACACCGGGGAGCTGTTTTTT. The chain is built from TRBV11-2 and TRBJ2-2, with 15 bases lining up with TRBD2. Germline V lookup: CDR1 SGHAT, CDR2 FQNNGV. V lost 5 bases, J lost 0 bases, and 1 base stayed unmatched. The CDR3 is 17 amino acids.